Listed below are T cell receptor beta chains from one sample, sequenced in a study of T cells in Graves' hyperthyroidism and ophthalmopathy. TCRdb re-analysed the multiplex PCR reads in MiXCR, keeping a single row per CDR3 protein. The sample yields under 650,000 distinct CDR3 sequences, about 16% seen once. The sample comprised blood. These receptors were collected from a young woman with Graves' hyperthyroidism. CDR3s include the opening cysteine and the closing phenylalanine or tryptophan. A D gene is named only where the DNA matches it firmly. Clone size, where shown, is once, few, many, or a class for clones that have expanded.

clone_size | j_call | cdr3_length | v_call | d_call | cdr3_nt | cdr3_aa
NA | TRBJ1-2 | 12 | TRBV19 | NA | TGTGCCAGTAGTGCAGGGGTGGCTGGCTACACCTTC | CASSAGVAGYTF
many | TRBJ1-1 | 13 | TRBV28 | TRBD1 | TGTGCCTCCAACCGCCGGGACAGGGACGTAGCTTTCTTT | CASNRRDRDVAFF
few | TRBJ1-1 | 14 | TRBV19 | NA | TGTGCCAGTTCACCCCCCAGAGTTAACACTGAAGCTTTCTTT | CASSPPRVNTEAFF
few | TRBJ2-5 | 15 | TRBV5-1 | NA | TGCGCCAGCAGCCTCCTGGACCCCAGCGGAGAGACCCAGTACTTC | CASSLLDPSGETQYF
many | TRBJ2-1 | 15 | TRBV20-1 | TRBD2 | TGCAGTGCTAGTGATATAGCGGGAGGTATGGGTGAGCAGTTCTTC | CSASDIAGGMGEQFF
many | TRBJ1-1 | 15 | TRBV20-1 | NA | TGCAGTGCTAGAGGAATTGGTAATGTGGACACTGAAGCTTTCTTT | CSARGIGNVDTEAFF
NA | TRBJ1-5 | 14 | TRBV12-3/TRBV12-4 | NA | TGTGCCAGCAGTTTCGGGGGAACGGATCAGCCCCAGCATTTT | CASSFGGTDQPQHF
many | TRBJ2-1 | 15 | TRBV2 | NA | TGTGCCAGCAATTTTTATCGTGGCTCCCCGAATGAGCAGTTCTTC | CASNFYRGSPNEQFF
many | TRBJ2-3 | 15 | TRBV7-2 | NA | TGTGCCAGCAGCTCAGGGTCACCCTTCACAGATACGCAGTATTTT | CASSSGSPFTDTQYF
many | TRBJ2-7 | 14 | TRBV7-2 | NA | TGTGCCAGCAGCTTTGGCGCGAACTCCTACGAGCAGTACTTC | CASSFGANSYEQYF
many | TRBJ2-3 | 17 | TRBV24-1 | TRBD2 | TGTGCCACCAGTGATGCTACTAGCGGTTATTTAGCAGATACGCAGTATTTT | CATSDATSGYLADTQYF
NA | TRBJ2-1 | 15 | TRBV5-1 | TRBD2 | TGCGCCAGCAGCACCTCACTAGCGAGCGGTAATGAGCAGTTCTTC | CASSTSLASGNEQFF
many | TRBJ1-5 | 14 | TRBV2 | NA | TGTGCCAGCGATACGCAGTATAGCAATCAGCCCCAGCATTTT | CASDTQYSNQPQHF
NA | TRBJ1-5 | 15 | TRBV7-2 | TRBD1 | TGTGCCAGCAGCTTAGGGGACAGACCGAATCAGCCCCAGCATTTT | CASSLGDRPNQPQHF
NA | TRBJ2-1 | 16 | TRBV20-1 | NA | TGCAGTGCTAGAGCGCCAGCCAAGGCTTTGTACGATGAGCAGTTCTTC | CSARAPAKALYDEQFF
few | TRBJ1-4 | 16 | TRBV9 | NA | TGTGCCAGCAGCGCAGGGGCCAGGGGAACTAATGAAAAACTGTTTTTT | CASSAGARGTNEKLFF
few | TRBJ2-5 | 15 | TRBV13 | NA | TGTGCCAGCAGCTTAAACCTCGAACTGCAAGAGACCCAGTACTTC | CASSLNLELQETQYF
many | TRBJ2-1 | 17 | TRBV5-1 | TRBD2 | TGCGCCAGCAGCCCGGGACTAGCGGGAGTGACCTACAATGAGCAGTTCTTC | CASSPGLAGVTYNEQFF
many | TRBJ2-3 | 14 | TRBV7-3 | NA | TGTGCCAGCAGCGTCTCAGGGGTCACAGATACGCAGTATTTT | CASSVSGVTDTQYF
many | TRBJ1-1 | 12 | TRBV10-3 | NA | TGTGCCATCCGGGGGGGAGAAACTGAAGCTTTCTTT | CAIRGGETEAFF
many | TRBJ2-1 | 19 | TRBV27 | TRBD2 | TGTGCCAGCAGTTCCCGACTAGCGGGAGGCCTGAGCTCCTACAATGAGCAGTTCTTC | CASSSRLAGGLSSYNEQFF
few | TRBJ1-4 | 15 | TRBV29-1 | NA | TGCAGCGTTGAAGATCCTGTTCTCGCAAATGAAAAACTGTTTTTT | CSVEDPVLANEKLFF
NA | TRBJ2-2 | 15 | TRBV20-1 | TRBD2 | TGCAGTGCTCCAAAAGCGGGAGTGGGCACCGGGGAGCTGTTTTTT | CSAPKAGVGTGELFF
many | TRBJ1-2 | 10 | TRBV30 | NA | TGTGCCTGGAGTGACTATGGCTACACCTTC | CAWSDYGYTF
few | TRBJ2-1 | 15 | TRBV27 | TRBD1 | TGTGCCAGCAGTTTCGGGGGACAGGGTAAATTGGAGCAGTTCTTC | CASSFGGQGKLEQFF
few | TRBJ2-7 | 14 | TRBV5-1 | TRBD1 | TGCGCCAGCATGTATGACAGGGATAACCACGAGCAGTACTTC | CASMYDRDNHEQYF
NA | TRBJ2-7 | 13 | TRBV20-1 | TRBD2 | TGCAGTGCTTGGACTAGCGAGACCTACGAGCAGTACTTC | CSAWTSETYEQYF
many | TRBJ2-7 | 12 | TRBV11-2 | NA | TGTGCCAGCAGCACCGGGACCATGGAGCAGTACTTC | CASSTGTMEQYF
few | TRBJ2-7 | 14 | TRBV20-1 | TRBD2 | TGCAGTGCTGGGACTAGCGGGAGGGGCTACGAGCAGTACTTC | CSAGTSGRGYEQYF
NA | TRBJ2-5 | 11 | TRBV7-6 | NA | TGTGTCAGCAGCCGGGGGGAGACCCAGTACTTC | CVSSRGETQYF
NA | TRBJ2-1 | 16 | TRBV5-1 | TRBD2 | TGCGCCAGCAGCTTGGCCGCGGGAGCCTTTGGGAATGAGCAGTTCTTC | CASSLAAGAFGNEQFF
many | TRBJ1-2 | 14 | TRBV2 | NA | TGTGCCAGCAGTGTACAGGCTGTCTCGAGGGGCTACACCTTC | CASSVQAVSRGYTF
NA | TRBJ1-1 | 15 | TRBV19 | NA | TGTGCCAGTAGTATAGATGATTCGGGGAGTACTGCAGCTTTCTTT | CASSIDDSGSTAAFF
few | TRBJ1-4 | 14 | TRBV29-1 | NA | TGCAGCGTTGACAGGAGGAACCTTAATGAAAAACTGTTTTTT | CSVDRRNLNEKLFF
few | TRBJ1-3 | 17 | TRBV7-2 | NA | TGTGCCAGCAGCTTAGCGATACAGGGTTTGTCTGGAAACACCATATATTTT | CASSLAIQGLSGNTIYF
NA | TRBJ2-3 | 15 | TRBV9 | TRBD2 | TGTGCCAGCAGCGTCACGGGAGGGAGGACAGATACGCAGTATTTT | CASSVTGGRTDTQYF
many | TRBJ2-7 | 14 | TRBV3-1 | NA | TGTGCCAGCAGCCGATCGACAGCCTCTTACGAGCAGTACTTC | CASSRSTASYEQYF
many | TRBJ2-3 | 15 | TRBV2 | TRBD2 | TGTGCCAGCGTGGGACTAGCGGGAGGGACAGATACGCAGTATTTT | CASVGLAGGTDTQYF
few | TRBJ2-1 | 15 | TRBV19 | TRBD2 | TGTGCCAGTAGTATCCTGCCTCGGGGGGTCAATGAGCAGTTCTTC | CASSILPRGVNEQFF
few | TRBJ2-2 | 17 | TRBV3-1 | TRBD2 | TGTGCCAGCAGCCGATTCCTAGCGGGGCTAAACACCGGGGAGCTGTTTTTT | CASSRFLAGLNTGELFF
many | TRBJ2-7 | 16 | TRBV11-2 | TRBD1 | TGTGCCAGCAGCTTAGGGCCCGGGACAGGGATATACGAGCAGTACTTC | CASSLGPGTGIYEQYF
NA | TRBJ1-3 | 13 | TRBV20-1 | NA | TGCAGTGCCTCCGGGACTTTCGGAAACACCATATATTTT | CSASGTFGNTIYF
NA | TRBJ2-7 | 16 | TRBV6-6 | TRBD2 | TGTGCCAGCAGTTACTCCTCGGGGGGGGGTTCAGACGAGCAGTACTTC | CASSYSSGGGSDEQYF
many | TRBJ1-1 | 16 | TRBV20-1 | NA | TGCAGTGCTAAAACAGGGTTGCCCGGGGTGAACACTGAAGCTTTCTTT | CSAKTGLPGVNTEAFF
many | TRBJ2-7 | 13 | TRBV27 | TRBD2 | TGTGCCACTCGCGGGAGGCTGGATTGGGAGCAGTACTTC | CATRGRLDWEQYF
NA | TRBJ2-7 | 15 | TRBV7-2 | TRBD2 | TGTGCCAGCACCGTTACTAGCGGGACTTTCTACGAGCAGTACTTC | CASTVTSGTFYEQYF
many | TRBJ2-1 | 16 | TRBV10-3 | TRBD2 | TGTGCCATCAAATCTCCAGCGGGAGCGGTCTACAATGAGCAGTTCTTC | CAIKSPAGAVYNEQFF
NA | TRBJ2-5 | 15 | TRBV7-9 | NA | TGTGCCAGCAGCTTAGCGGTAGGCCTCCAAGAGACCCAGTACTTC | CASSLAVGLQETQYF
many | TRBJ2-7 | 16 | TRBV10-3 | TRBD2 | TGTGCCATCAGTGAGTCTCGGACTAGCCGAACCTACGAGCAGTACTTC | CAISESRTSRTYEQYF
many | TRBJ2-7 | 15 | TRBV6-1 | TRBD2 | TGTGCCAGCAGTGTCCGACTAGCGGGCGGGAACGAGCAGTACTTC | CASSVRLAGGNEQYF
many | TRBJ2-2 | 17 | TRBV28 | NA | TGTGCCAGCAGTGCCCGGTCCGGGACAACGAACACCGGGGAGCTGTTTTTT | CASSARSGTTNTGELFF
NA | TRBJ1-2 | 13 | TRBV19 | NA | TGTGCCAGTAGTACTACGGTAACCTATGGCTACACCTTC | CASSTTVTYGYTF
few | TRBJ1-6 | 17 | TRBV12-3/TRBV12-4 | TRBD1 | TGTGCCAGCAGTGATTCCGGGACAGGGGGTTTTAATTCACCCCTCCACTTT | CASSDSGTGGFNSPLHF
many | TRBJ2-1 | 15 | TRBV19 | NA | TGTGCCACTTTCGCACGGGACGGGTTCCCCGATGAGCAGTTCTTC | CATFARDGFPDEQFF
few | TRBJ2-1 | 15 | TRBV7-8 | NA | TGTGCCAGCAGCCAGAGGGTAGCGGCCTACAATGAGCAGTTCTTC | CASSQRVAAYNEQFF
many | TRBJ1-1 | 16 | TRBV7-2 | NA | TGTGCCAGCAGCTTGTCCCGGGGGCGATTAAACACTGAAGCTTTCTTT | CASSLSRGRLNTEAFF
once | TRBJ2-7 | 17 | TRBV14 | NA | TGTGCCAGCAGCCAAGATTGTAAGGTCACCCCCCCCTACGAGCAGTACTTC | CASSQDCKVTPPYEQYF
NA | TRBJ2-7 | 15 | TRBV7-3 | TRBD2 | TGCGCCAGCAGCCGCGGACTAGCGGGAGTATCCGAGCAGTACTTC | CASSRGLAGVSEQYF
NA | TRBJ1-5 | 17 | TRBV20-1 | NA | TGCGGTGCTAGAGATCCCTATACAACAGGGTCGAGTCAGCCCCAGCATTTT | CGARDPYTTGSSQPQHF
many | TRBJ2-3 | 14 | TRBV7-9 | NA | TGTGCCAGCAGCTTAGACGCTAACACAGATACGCAGTATTTT | CASSLDANTDTQYF